This T cell receptor (beta chain) was captured by sequencing in a study of control samples from healthy donors and cancer patients. The CDR3 length is 13 residues. V was clipped by 2 bases and J by 6 bases, with 10 bases between them. Germline values: CDR1 MNHNS, CDR2 SASEGT. Method: immunoSEQ multiplex PCR; TCRdb's copy keeps in-frame clones and lacks some. Altogether 110,000 to 150,000 clones are present, around nine tenths being singletons, with the ten largest covering around 8.2%. The rearrangement uses TRBV6-1 and TRBJ2-5; D possibly corresponds to TRBD2 (5 bases). Material: blood. The receptor comes from a woman in her thirties in good health. The CDR3 bases are TGTGCCAGCAGTGAATCGAGAGGGAAGACCCAGTACTTC. It codes for CASSESRGKTQYF.